This T cell receptor beta chain appears in the sequencing data of a study of T-cell memory formation after mild COVID-19. Study in general: Most TCR clusters belonged to a single donor.

Study-level points and caveats: Pre-infection memory held some responding clones, suggesting pre-existing cross-reactive T cells responded. Largely, contracting CD4+ clones fell within CM and EM, and contracting CD8+ clones within EMRA.

The germline CDR1 and CDR2 sequences are SGHTA and FQGNSA. CDR3 length: 13 amino acids. Trimming removed 2 bases from V and 3 bases from J, with 7 bases in between. This clonotype came up a few times. Its antigen is currently unknown. Constant-segment primers served in 5'RACE that generated TCR alpha and TCR beta cDNA libraries bearing sample barcodes and UMIs. Via MiXCR, TCRdb re-called the 5' RACE reads, giving one row per CDR3 protein. The sample yields roughly 160,000 distinct CDR3 sequences, approximately 10% seen once. The sequenced material came from PBMCs or a T cell subset sorted from them (not recorded which). The rearrangement uses TRBV7-2 and TRBJ2-5, with a weak D call TRBD2 (5 bases). The clonotype comes from a man between 18 and 29 years old who had mild COVID-19 (a few samples of this study predate the infection). Cell type and time point are not known. The DNA for the CDR3 is TGTGCCAGCAGCTTAACGAGGGAAGAGACCCAGTACTTC. Protein sequence: CASSLTREETQYF.